This entry concerns a single T cell receptor (beta chain). CDR3 length equals 17 residues. Losses at the gene ends were 0 bases for V and 0 bases for J; bases not matched to a gene: 4. The germline CDR1 and CDR2 sequences are SGDLS and YYNGEE. Patients from Seattle were sampled longitudinally, starting during active infection. This entry belongs to a study of blood T cell repertoires in COVID-19. In the study's own analysis: The authors estimated nucleated cell counts from reference gene primer amplification. TCRdb keeps only in-frame clones here, not all; method: immunoSEQ multiplex PCR. Clone size and V and J calls were adopted from that table, with D and trimming inferred from the DNA. Here the sample spans just over 250,000 clones, 75% to 95% being singletons.

This sequence joins TRBV9 and TRBJ2-1; 9 bases fit TRBD2. The specimen was peripheral blood. The source is a person aged 18-35 years with COVID-19, enrolled during active disease. CDR3 bases: TGTGCCAGCAGCGTAGAGAGTAGCGGGAGCTCCTACAATGAGCAGTTCTTC. Translating gives CASSVESSGSSYNEQFF.